This T cell receptor beta chain was captured in a study of blood T cells in healthy people across ages. Notes on the study in general: Strong correlation existed between TCR beta diversity and naive T cell percentage.

Total RNA extraction produced at least 6 micrograms (per sample) for the study. As concerns this clonotype: The antigen is unknown.

Then a second PCR, running about 7 to 11 cycles, was carried out with a sample-barcoded 5' primer and a J-beta primer mix. Researchers report that a template-switch adaptor with 12 random nucleotides tagged each cDNA molecule. Sequencing yielded, for each sample, at least 3 million paired-end reads carrying CDR3. In TCRdb, the 5' RACE reads were re-called with MiXCR into one record per CDR3 protein. The sample contains some 1.4 million distinct CDR3 sequences, approximately 40% of which appear only once. The sample taken for sequencing was blood. This clonotype was sampled from a woman aged 18-29 years in good health.

This CDR3 is CASNPSGTGSYGYTF. The CDR3 bases are TGTGCCAGCAACCCCTCCGGGACAGGGTCCTATGGCTACACCTTC. The chain links TRBV6-5 to TRBJ1-2, with 9 positions matching TRBD1. The trim removed 7 bases at V and 4 bases at J, leaving 10 bases unmatched. The CDR3 extends over 15 amino acids. CDR1 is MNHEY and CDR2 is SVGAGI in the germline V gene.